This T cell receptor (beta chain) was recovered during a study of CD8 T cells in ankylosing spondylitis (dated by TCRdb to the late 2010s). About the study as a whole: The study set out to find disease-linked TCR variants by profiling T cell receptor beta repertoires in ankylosing spondylitis patients and healthy donors. The full study cohort comprised 25 ankylosing spondylitis patients and 85 to 120 healthy donors. Peripheral blood was sampled, and synovial fluid was additionally collected from ankylosing spondylitis patients. Broad study findings and their caveats: In peripheral blood, the disease-linked clones were found at relatively low frequencies and had a CD8+ phenotype. A TCR beta motif made up of eight or nine highly homologous amino acid variants appeared to be characteristic of blood from ankylosing spondylitis patients. The disease-linked clones were reported as significantly enriched in matched synovial fluid samples from ankylosing spondylitis patients. Some TCR beta motif variants had previously been reported in synovial fluid and blood of reactive arthritis patients, which suggested common disease-initiation mechanisms.

Sequenced on an Illumina HiSeq 2500. TCR beta libraries were prepared by quantitative 5'-RACE with molecular barcodes. The study's own analysis went as follows. A new computational method, built on a probabilistic model of VDJ rearrangement, was used to identify disease-linked TCR variants. The public reads were reprocessed in TCRdb via fastp at Q25 and MiXCR, keeping in-frame beta chains. Rows matching on CDR3 protein sequence are summarized as one entry with the most common DNA and genes. The V and J calls come from TCRdb's annotation, not from the publication. The sample data list more than 150,000 distinct CDR3 sequences, and 15% to 20% of these were observed just once. The ten most abundant clones make up approximately 4% of the sample. This clonotype was observed many times. Its antigen is still unknown. No base quality information exists; no much larger clone differs at one position. The CDR3 spans 16 residues, from the cysteine through the phenylalanine. Kept here is only the CDR3 DNA, which spans 48 bases and is read in frame from base 1. Compared with germline, V lacks 1 base and J lacks 6 bases; bases without a gene match: 9. The germline V gene sets CDR1 to SGHDN and CDR2 to FVKESK.

This clonotype originated in a male donor aged 10-30 years with ankylosing spondylitis or in good health (not recorded which). Donor details come from another sample of the same person, matched by shared clones. The sequenced sample consisted of blood, either unsorted or a sorted T cell fraction (not recorded which). This sequence uses TRBV14 and TRBJ2-1; 7 bases in between match TRBD1. The CDR3 reads CASSQVRGAGGNEQFF. The DNA sequence reads TGTGCCAGCAGCCAAGTGCGAGGGGCAGGGGGCAATGAGCAGTTCTTC.